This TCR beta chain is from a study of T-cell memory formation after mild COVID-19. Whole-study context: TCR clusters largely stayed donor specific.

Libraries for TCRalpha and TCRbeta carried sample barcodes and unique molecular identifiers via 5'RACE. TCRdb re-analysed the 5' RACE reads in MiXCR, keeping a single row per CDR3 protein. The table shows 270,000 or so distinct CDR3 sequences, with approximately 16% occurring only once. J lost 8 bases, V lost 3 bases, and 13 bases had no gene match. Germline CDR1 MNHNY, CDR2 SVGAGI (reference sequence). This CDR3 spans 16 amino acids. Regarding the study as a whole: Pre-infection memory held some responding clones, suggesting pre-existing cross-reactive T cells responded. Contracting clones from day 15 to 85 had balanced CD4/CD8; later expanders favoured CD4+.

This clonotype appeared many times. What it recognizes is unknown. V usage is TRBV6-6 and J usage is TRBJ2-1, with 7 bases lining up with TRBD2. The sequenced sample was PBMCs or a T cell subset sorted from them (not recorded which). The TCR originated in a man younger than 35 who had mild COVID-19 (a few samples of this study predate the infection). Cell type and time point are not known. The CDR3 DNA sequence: TGTGCCAGCAGTTATTTCGATCCGGGGGGTCGGGATGAGCAGTTCTTC. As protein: CASSYFDPGGRDEQFF.